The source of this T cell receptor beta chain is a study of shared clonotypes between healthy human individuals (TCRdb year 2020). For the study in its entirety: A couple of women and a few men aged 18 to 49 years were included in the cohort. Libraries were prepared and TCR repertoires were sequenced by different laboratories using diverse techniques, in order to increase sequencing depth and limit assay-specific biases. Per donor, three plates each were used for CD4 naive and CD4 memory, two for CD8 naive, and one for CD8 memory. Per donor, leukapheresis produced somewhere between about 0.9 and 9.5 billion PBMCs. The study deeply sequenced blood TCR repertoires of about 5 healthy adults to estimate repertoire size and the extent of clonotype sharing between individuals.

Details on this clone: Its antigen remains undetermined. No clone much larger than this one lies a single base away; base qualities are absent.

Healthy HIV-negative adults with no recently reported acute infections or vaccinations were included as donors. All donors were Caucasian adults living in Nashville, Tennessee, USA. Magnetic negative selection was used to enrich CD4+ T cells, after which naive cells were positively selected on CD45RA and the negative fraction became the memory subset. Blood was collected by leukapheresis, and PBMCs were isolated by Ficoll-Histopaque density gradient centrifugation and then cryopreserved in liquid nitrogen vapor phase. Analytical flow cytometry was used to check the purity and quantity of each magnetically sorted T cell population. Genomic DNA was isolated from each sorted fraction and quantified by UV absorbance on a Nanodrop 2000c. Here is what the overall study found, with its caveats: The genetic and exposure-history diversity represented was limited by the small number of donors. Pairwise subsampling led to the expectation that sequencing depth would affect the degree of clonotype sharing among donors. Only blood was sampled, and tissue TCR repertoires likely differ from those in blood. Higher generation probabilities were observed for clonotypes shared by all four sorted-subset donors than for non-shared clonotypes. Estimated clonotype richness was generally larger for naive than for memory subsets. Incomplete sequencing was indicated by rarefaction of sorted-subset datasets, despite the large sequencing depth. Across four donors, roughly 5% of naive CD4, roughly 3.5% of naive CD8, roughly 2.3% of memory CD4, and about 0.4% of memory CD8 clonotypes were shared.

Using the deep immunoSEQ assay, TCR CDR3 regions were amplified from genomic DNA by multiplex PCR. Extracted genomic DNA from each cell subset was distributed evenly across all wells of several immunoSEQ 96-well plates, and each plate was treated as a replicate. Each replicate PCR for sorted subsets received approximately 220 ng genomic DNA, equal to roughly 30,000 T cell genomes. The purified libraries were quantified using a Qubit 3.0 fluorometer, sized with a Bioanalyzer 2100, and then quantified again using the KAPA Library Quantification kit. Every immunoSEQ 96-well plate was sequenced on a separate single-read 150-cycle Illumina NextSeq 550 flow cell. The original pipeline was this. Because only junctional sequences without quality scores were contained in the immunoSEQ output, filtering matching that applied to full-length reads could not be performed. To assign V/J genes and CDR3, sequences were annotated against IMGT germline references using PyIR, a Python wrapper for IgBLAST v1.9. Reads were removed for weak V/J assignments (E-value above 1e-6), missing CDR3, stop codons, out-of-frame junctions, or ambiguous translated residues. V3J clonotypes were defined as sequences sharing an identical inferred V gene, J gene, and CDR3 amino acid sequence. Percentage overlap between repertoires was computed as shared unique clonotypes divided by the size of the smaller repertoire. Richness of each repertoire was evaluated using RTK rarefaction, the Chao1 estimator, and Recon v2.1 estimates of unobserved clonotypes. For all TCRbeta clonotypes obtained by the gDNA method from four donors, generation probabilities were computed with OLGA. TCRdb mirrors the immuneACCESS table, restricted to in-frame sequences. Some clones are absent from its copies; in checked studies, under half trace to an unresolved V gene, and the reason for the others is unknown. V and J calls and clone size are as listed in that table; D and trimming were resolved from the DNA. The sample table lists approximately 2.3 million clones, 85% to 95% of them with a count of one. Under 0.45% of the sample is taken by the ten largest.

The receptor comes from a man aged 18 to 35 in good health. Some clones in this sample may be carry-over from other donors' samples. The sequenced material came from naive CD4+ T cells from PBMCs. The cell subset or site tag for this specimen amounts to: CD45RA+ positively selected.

The nucleotide sequence reads TGCGCCAGCAGCCTAGGAAGGGGGAACGAGCAGTACTTC. Its product reads: CASSLGRGNEQYF. The rearranged chain carries TRBV5-1 and TRBJ2-7; TRBD1 could be the D gene, as 6 bases match. The CDR3 goes from the cysteine to the phenylalanine over 13 residues. Only CDR3 DNA remains: 39 bases, in frame from the first base. As encoded in the germline V gene, CDR1 is SGHRS while CDR2 is YFSETQ. V is pared back by 4 bases and J by 5 bases, with 13 bases lying between the germline termini.